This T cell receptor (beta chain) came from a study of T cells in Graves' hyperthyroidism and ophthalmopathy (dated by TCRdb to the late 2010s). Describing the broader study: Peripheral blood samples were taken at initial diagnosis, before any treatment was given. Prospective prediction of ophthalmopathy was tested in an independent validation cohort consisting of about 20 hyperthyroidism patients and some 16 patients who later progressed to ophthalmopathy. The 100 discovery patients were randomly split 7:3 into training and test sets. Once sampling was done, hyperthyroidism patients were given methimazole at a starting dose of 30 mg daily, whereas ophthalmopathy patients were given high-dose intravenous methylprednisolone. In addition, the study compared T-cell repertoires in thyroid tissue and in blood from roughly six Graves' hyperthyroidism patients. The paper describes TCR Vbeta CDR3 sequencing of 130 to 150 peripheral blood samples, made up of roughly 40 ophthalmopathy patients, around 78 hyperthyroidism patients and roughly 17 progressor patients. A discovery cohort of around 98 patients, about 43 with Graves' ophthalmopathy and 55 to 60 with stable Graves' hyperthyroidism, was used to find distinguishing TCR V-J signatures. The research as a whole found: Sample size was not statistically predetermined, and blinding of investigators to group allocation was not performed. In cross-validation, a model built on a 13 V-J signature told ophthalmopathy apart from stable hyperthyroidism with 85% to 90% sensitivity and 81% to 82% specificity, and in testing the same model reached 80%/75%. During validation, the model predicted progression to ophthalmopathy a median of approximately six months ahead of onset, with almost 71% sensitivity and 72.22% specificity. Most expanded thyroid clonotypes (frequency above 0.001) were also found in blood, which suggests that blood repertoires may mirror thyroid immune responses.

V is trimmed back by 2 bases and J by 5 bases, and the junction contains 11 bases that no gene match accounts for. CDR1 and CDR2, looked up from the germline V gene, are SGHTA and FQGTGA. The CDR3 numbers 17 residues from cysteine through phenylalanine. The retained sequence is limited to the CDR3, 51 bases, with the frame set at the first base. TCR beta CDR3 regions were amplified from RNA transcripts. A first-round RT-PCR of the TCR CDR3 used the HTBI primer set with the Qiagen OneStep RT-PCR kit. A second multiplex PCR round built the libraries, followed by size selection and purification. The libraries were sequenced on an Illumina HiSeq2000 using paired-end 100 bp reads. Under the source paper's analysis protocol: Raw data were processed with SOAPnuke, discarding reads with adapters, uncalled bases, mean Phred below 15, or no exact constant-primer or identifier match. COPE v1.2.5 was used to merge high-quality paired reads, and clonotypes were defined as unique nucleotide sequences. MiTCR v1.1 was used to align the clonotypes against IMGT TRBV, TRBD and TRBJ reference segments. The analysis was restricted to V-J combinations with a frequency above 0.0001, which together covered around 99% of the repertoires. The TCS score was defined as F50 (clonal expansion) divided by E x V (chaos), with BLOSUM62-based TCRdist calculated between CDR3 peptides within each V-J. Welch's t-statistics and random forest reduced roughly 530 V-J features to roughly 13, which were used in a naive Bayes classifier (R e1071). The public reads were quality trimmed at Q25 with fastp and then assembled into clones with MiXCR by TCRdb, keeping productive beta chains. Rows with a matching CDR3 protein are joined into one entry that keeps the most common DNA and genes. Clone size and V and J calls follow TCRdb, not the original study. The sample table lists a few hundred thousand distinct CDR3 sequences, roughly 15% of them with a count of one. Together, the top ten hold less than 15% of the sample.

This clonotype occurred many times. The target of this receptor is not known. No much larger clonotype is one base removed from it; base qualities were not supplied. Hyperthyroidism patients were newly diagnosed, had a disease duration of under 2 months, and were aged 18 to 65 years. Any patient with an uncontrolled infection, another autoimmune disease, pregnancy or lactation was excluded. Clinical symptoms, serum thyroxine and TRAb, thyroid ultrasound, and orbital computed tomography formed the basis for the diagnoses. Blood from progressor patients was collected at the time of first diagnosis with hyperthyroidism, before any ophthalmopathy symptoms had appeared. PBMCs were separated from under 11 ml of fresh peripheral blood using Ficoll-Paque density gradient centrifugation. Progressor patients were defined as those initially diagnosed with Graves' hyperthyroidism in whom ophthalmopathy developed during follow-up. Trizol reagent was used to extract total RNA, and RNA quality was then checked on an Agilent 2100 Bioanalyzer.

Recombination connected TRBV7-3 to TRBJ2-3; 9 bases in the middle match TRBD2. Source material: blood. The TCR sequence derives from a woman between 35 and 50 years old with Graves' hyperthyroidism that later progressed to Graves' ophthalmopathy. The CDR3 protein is CASSLAGGPFSKDTQYF. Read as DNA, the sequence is TGTGCCAGCAGCTTAGCGGGAGGGCCTTTTTCGAAAGATACGCAGTATTTT.